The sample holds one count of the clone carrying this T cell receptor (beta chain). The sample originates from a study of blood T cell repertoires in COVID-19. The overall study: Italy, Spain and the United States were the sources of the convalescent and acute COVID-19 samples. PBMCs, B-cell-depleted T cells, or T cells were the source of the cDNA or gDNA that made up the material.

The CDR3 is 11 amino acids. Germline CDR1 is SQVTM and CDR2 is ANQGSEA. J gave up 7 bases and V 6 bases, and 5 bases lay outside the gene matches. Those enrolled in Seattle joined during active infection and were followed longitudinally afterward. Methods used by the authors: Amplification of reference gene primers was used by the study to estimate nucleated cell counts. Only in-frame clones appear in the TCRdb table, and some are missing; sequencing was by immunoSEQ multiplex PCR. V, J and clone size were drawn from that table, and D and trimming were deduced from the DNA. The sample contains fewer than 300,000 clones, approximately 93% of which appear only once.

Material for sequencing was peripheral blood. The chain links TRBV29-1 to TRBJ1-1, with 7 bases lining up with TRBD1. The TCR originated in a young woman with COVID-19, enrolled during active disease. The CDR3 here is CSVPQGDEAFF. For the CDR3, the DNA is TGCAGCGTCCCTCAGGGGGATGAAGCTTTCTTT.